This T cell receptor (beta chain) stems from a study of T cell changes during pregnancy in multiple sclerosis. Trimming cost V 6 bases and J 1 base, with 9 bases left between them. The germline V gene encodes CDR1 MNHNS and CDR2 SASEGT. This CDR3 comprises 13 residues. Generated by immunoSEQ multiplex PCR, the TCRdb table keeps only in-frame clones and is missing some. Of 65,000 to 75,000 clones in the sample, about 90% were seen once. The material sequenced was peripheral blood, taken in the third trimester of pregnancy. The chain is built from TRBV6-1 and TRBJ1-2; D remains unclear. The receptor comes from a female donor in good health, enrolled as a control in a pregnancy study. The CDR3 spells CASRAGHNYGYTF. For the CDR3, the DNA is TGTGCCAGCAGAGCTGGGCATAACTATGGCTACACCTTC.